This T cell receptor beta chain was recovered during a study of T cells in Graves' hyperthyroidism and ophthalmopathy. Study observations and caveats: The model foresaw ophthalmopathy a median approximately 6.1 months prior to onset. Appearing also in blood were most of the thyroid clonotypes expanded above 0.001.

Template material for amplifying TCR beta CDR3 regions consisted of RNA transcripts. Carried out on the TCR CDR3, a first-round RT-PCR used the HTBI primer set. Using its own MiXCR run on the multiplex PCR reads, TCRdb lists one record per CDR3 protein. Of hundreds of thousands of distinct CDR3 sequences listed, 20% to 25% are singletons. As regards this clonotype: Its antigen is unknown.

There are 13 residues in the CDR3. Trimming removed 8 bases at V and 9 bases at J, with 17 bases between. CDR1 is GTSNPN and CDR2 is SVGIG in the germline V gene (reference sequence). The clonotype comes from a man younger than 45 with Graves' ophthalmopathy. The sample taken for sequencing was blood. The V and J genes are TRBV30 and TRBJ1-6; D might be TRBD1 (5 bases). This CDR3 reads CASSGTGGSPLHF. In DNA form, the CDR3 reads TGTGCCAGCTCCGGGACTGGAGGTTCACCCCTCCACTTT.